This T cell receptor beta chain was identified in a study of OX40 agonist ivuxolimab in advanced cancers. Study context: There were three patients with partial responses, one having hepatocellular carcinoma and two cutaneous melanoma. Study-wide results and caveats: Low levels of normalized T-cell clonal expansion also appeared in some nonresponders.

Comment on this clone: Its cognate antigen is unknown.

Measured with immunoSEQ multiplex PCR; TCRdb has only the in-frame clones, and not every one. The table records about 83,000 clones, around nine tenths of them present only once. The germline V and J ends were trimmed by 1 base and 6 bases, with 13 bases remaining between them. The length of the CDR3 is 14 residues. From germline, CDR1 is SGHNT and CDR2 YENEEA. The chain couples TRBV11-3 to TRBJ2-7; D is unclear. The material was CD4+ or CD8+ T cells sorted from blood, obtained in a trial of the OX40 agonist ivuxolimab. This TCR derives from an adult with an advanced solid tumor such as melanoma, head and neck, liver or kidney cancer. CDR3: CASSLVFIPGEQYF. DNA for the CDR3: TGTGCCAGCAGCTTAGTCTTCATCCCAGGCGAGCAGTACTTC.